Each of the 20 T cell receptor beta chains below was sequenced from the same sample in a study of shared clonotypes between healthy human individuals. Assay: immunoSEQ multiplex PCR; the TCRdb copy retains only in-frame clones and omits some. Here the sample spans more than 400,000 clones, 90% to 96% being singletons. Input material: naive CD4+ T cells sorted from blood. The subset is: CD45RA+ positively selected. The receptors shown here come from a woman aged 25 to 39 in good health.

The rearrangement uses TRBV27 and TRBJ2-1; TRBD2 aligns across 11 bases. The J segment lost 11 bases and the V segment lost 4 bases, leaving 7 bases of the junction unmatched. The CDR3 length is 14 residues. Germline V gene sequence: CDR1 MNHEY, CDR2 SMNVEV (reference sequence). The CDR3 DNA is TGTGCCAGCAGTTGGACTAGCGGGCCCCTGCAGCAGTTCTTC. Translation gives CASSWTSGPLQQFF.

This rearrangement joins TRBV6-6 to TRBJ2-5; 7 bases align to TRBD1. Germline CDR1 and CDR2: MNHNY and SVGAGI (reference sequence). The CDR3 has 14 amino acids. The V segment lost 5 bases and the J segment 9 bases; nucleotides outside the gene matches: 12. DNA of the CDR3: TGTGCCAGCAGTACCCCGGGACAGCGAGTGGCCCAGTACTTC. Amino acid sequence: CASSTPGQRVAQYF.

The gene calls are TRBV13 and TRBJ2-7, with TRBD1 matching over 8 bases. Germline trimming cut 3 bases from V and 2 bases from J; bases unmatched to any gene: 6. This CDR3 region has 15 residues. Looked up from germline, CDR1 is PRHDT and CDR2 is FYEKMQ (reference sequence). Written as DNA, the CDR3 is TGTGCCAGCAGCTTGAGGGGACAGGCAACCTACGAGCAGTACTTC. This gives the protein CASSLRGQATYEQYF.

This rearrangement joins TRBV7-9 to TRBJ1-1, with 9 positions matching TRBD1. Germline V gene sequence: CDR1 SEHNR, CDR2 FQNEAQ (reference sequence). The CDR3 is 15 amino acids. The V gene end was trimmed by 8 bases and the J gene end by 2 bases; junction bases not matched to a gene: 9. The CDR3 here is CASSDRGPSNTEAFF. In DNA, the CDR3 is TGTGCCAGCTCGGACAGGGGCCCCTCTAACACTGAAGCTTTCTTT.

The chain has TRBV5-1 and TRBJ2-1; a possible D gene is TRBD1 (10 bases). The V end lost 4 bases, the J end lost 2 bases, and 22 bases lay between the germline ends. The length of the CDR3 is 18 residues. Germline values: CDR1 SGHRS, CDR2 YFSETQ. The CDR3 sequence is CASSPGQGRLAAYNEQFF. For the CDR3, the DNA is TGCGCCAGCAGCCCGGGACAGGGGAGACTAGCGGCCTACAATGAGCAGTTCTTC.

The CDR3: CASSFQQTTNEKLFF. The CDR3, as DNA: TGTGCCAGCAGTTTTCAACAAACAACTAATGAAAAACTGTTTTTT. The rearrangement uses TRBV28 and TRBJ1-4, with D unclear. The length of the CDR3 is 15 residues. V dropped 3 bases and J dropped 0 bases, with 8 bases sitting between them. CDR1 and CDR2 (germline): MDHEN, SYDVKM.

With regard to this clone: Other DNA sequences within the sample encode an identical CDR3. The chain employs TRBV10-3 and TRBJ1-5; D is uncertain. This CDR3 is built from 12 residues. CDR1 is ENHRY and CDR2 is SYGVKD in the germline V gene. Trimming pared 4 bases from V and 4 bases from J, leaving 5 bases between. CDR3: CAISAGNQPQHF. The CDR3 DNA reads TGTGCCATCAGTGCGGGTAATCAGCCCCAGCATTTT.

The CDR3 bases are TGCAGCGTTGAGGTCGGCAGACCTTACAATGAGCAGTTCTTC. As protein: CSVEVGRPYNEQFF. The chain employs TRBV29-1 and TRBJ2-1; D gene uncertain. Trimming stripped 3 bases from V and 4 bases from J, with 13 bases between. The CDR3 spans 14 residues. CDR1 is SQVTM, CDR2 ANQGSEA, per germline.

For this clone: The junction departs from the called germline gene at one end, perhaps through a read error. The genes are TRBV6-5 and TRBJ2-1, with 9 bases that match TRBD1. Germline CDR1 is MNHEY and CDR2 is SVGAGI. This CDR3 has 13 residues. CDR3: CASWGTGYSEQFF. The CDR3 DNA follows: TGTGCCAGCTGGGGGACAGGGTACAGTGAGCAGTTCTTC.

The V call is TRBV28, the J call TRBJ1-5, with D possibly being TRBD1 (6 bases). The germline V gene has CDR1 MDHEN and CDR2 SYDVKM. The CDR3 spans 16 residues. Trimming removed 5 bases from V and 2 bases from J, with 16 bases in between. The CDR3 loop is CASSPFAGVRNQPQHF. In DNA form, the CDR3 reads TGTGCCAGCAGTCCATTCGCAGGGGTCCGCAATCAGCCCCAGCATTTT.

The chain links TRBV5-1 to TRBJ1-1; D perhaps matches TRBD1 (5 bases). The V end was cut by 0 bases, the J end by 3 bases, with 15 bases between. The germline gives CDR1 SGHRS, CDR2 YFSETQ. The CDR3 extends over 16 amino acids. CDR3 nucleotide sequence: TGCGCCAGCAGCTTGGTCGGGGGATCAATTTACACTGAAGCTTTCTTT. It is translated as CASSLVGGSIYTEAFF.

The chain employs TRBV5-5 and TRBJ2-2; 8 nucleotides align to TRBD1. V was pared by 3 bases and J by 4 bases, with 8 bases of the junction left unmatched. Germline lookup yields CDR1 SGHKS and CDR2 YYEKEE (reference sequence). CDR3 length equals 16 residues. The CDR3 loop reads CASSSAWTGFTGELFF. Here the CDR3 DNA reads TGTGCCAGCAGCTCAGCCTGGACAGGGTTCACCGGGGAGCTGTTTTTT.

This clone has a handful of counts. The same CDR3 also results from other DNA sequences found in this sample. The V gene is TRBV28, the J gene TRBJ1-5; D remains unclear. The length of the CDR3 is 14 residues. The V end was cut by 5 bases, the J end by 0 bases, with 8 bases between. Germline V gene sequence: CDR1 MDHEN, CDR2 SYDVKM. CDR3 residues: CASSLTYSNQPQHF. The CDR3, as DNA: TGTGCCAGCAGTCTGACATATAGCAATCAGCCCCAGCATTTT.

The V gene is TRBV29-1, the J gene TRBJ2-1; the match to TRBD2 covers 8 bases. J was trimmed by 7 bases and V by 8 bases; bases with no gene match: 7. Germline V gene lookup returns CDR1 SQVTM and CDR2 ANQGSEA. The CDR3 contains 12 residues. The CDR3 nucleotides read TGCAGCTCCCGGGTAGCGGGGAATGAGCAGTTCTTC. Translating it yields CSSRVAGNEQFF.

V and J are TRBV28 and TRBJ2-7; TRBD2 is a possible D gene (5 bases). Trimming pared 5 bases from V and 2 bases from J, leaving 22 bases between. The CDR3 covers 17 residues. From germline, CDR1 is MDHEN and CDR2 SYDVKM. The CDR3 spells CASSPVWETTGAYEQYF. As DNA, the CDR3 is TGTGCCAGCAGTCCCGTATGGGAGACTACTGGGGCCTACGAGCAGTACTTC. Based on the CDR3 plus reference TRBV28 and TRBJ2-7, the full variable domain is DVKVTQSSRYLVKRTGEKVFLECVQDMDHENMFWYRQDPGLGLRLIYFSYDVKMKEKGDIPEGYSVSREKKERFSLILESASTNQTSMYLCASSPVWETTGAYEQYFGPGTRLTVT.

CDR3 nucleotide sequence: TGTGCCAGCACCGTAGGAAGGGGGGCTGGAGGCACAGATACGCAGTATTTT. Protein product: CASTVGRGAGGTDTQYF. The chain couples TRBV28 to TRBJ2-3; D could derive from TRBD1 or TRBD2 (6 bases each). The length of the CDR3 is 17 residues. V lost 7 bases to trimming and J lost 1 base, with 21 bases between them. Germline V gene data show CDR1 as MDHEN and CDR2 as SYDVKM. Drawing the rest from reference TRBV28 and TRBJ2-3, the complete variable domain is DVKVTQSSRYLVKRTGEKVFLECVQDMDHENMFWYRQDPGLGLRLIYFSYDVKMKEKGDIPEGYSVSREKKERFSLILESASTNQTSMYLCASTVGRGAGGTDTQYFGPGTRLTVL.

The chain uses TRBV9 and TRBJ1-3; tentative D call: TRBD1 (5 bases). Germline CDR1 is SGDLS and CDR2 is YYNGEE. This CDR3 is 15 amino acids long. Between the trimmed V and J ends, which lost 2 bases and 0 bases, there was a span of 9 bases. The chain's CDR3 is CASSVGQGSGNTIYF. CDR3 bases: TGTGCCAGCAGCGTGGGGCAGGGCTCTGGAAACACCATATATTTT.

This clone was seen more than once but under ten times. V usage is TRBV30 and J usage is TRBJ1-5; possibly TRBD1 for D (6 bases). Trimming shortened V by 5 bases and J by 3 bases, and 17 bases separated the two germline ends. The CDR3 is made up of 15 amino acids. Germline values: CDR1 GTSNPN, CDR2 SVGIG (reference sequence). CDR3 sequence: CAWLRQDGDNQPQHF. CDR3 nucleotides: TGTGCCTGGTTGCGACAGGATGGCGACAATCAGCCCCAGCATTTT. The full variable domain, in which reference TRBV30 and TRBJ1-5 provide the parts outside the CDR3, is SQTIHQWPATLVQPVGSPLSLECTVEGTSNPNLYWYRQAAGRGLQLLFYSVGIGQISSEVPQNLSASRPQDRQFILSSKKLLLSDSGFYLCAWLRQDGDNQPQHFGDGTRLSIL.

This sequence joins TRBV7-9 and TRBJ1-1; possible D gene TRBD1, 6 bases. V was shortened by 8 bases and J by 0 bases, with 13 bases between the two germline ends. In germline, CDR1 is SEHNR, CDR2 FQNEAQ (reference sequence). The CDR3 loop spans 14 amino acids. In DNA, the CDR3 is TGTGCCAGCGGGGGCCAGGCCATGAACACTGAAGCTTTCTTT. Protein product: CASGGQAMNTEAFF.

This rearrangement joins TRBV28 to TRBJ1-1; TRBD1 aligns across 7 bases. The CDR3 length is 14 residues. With 4 bases clipped from V and 1 base from J, the junction kept 3 bases outside the gene matches. Germline lookup yields CDR1 MDHEN and CDR2 SYDVKM. The CDR3 loop reads CASSSRTGNTEAFF. CDR3 DNA: TGTGCCAGCAGTTCACGGACAGGGAACACTGAAGCTTTCTTT. The full variable domain, rest sourced from reference TRBV28 and TRBJ1-1, is DVKVTQSSRYLVKRTGEKVFLECVQDMDHENMFWYRQDPGLGLRLIYFSYDVKMKEKGDIPEGYSVSREKKERFSLILESASTNQTSMYLCASSSRTGNTEAFFGQGTRLTVV.